Listed here are 20 T cell receptor beta chains from one sample, sequenced in a study of CD8 T cells in Susac syndrome. Reverse transcription used roughly 0.45 to 1 ug RNA and random hexamers. TCRdb re-derived calls from the immunoSEQ multiplex PCR reads in MiXCR, one entry per CDR3 protein. The table shows approximately 200,000 distinct CDR3 sequences, with roughly nine tenths occurring only once. Sequenced: CD8+ T cells from PBMCs. Receptors were obtained from a human donor with multiple sclerosis.

J is TRBJ2-1 and V is TRBV10-3; TRBD2 might be the D (6 bases). The germline CDR1 and CDR2 sequences are ENHRY and SYGVKD. Trimming shortened V by 8 bases and J by 1 base, and 15 bases separated the two germline ends. The CDR3 sequence is 15 residues long. The CDR3 nucleotides read TGTGCCATCCGTATCATACGGGGGTCCTACAATGAGCAGTTCTTC. Protein product: CAIRIIRGSYNEQFF.

CDR3 nucleotide sequence: TGCGCCAGCAGAGAGGAAGGGGGGAACACTGAAGCTTTCTTT. The encoded protein is CASREEGGNTEAFF. J is TRBJ1-1 and V is TRBV5-1, with D perhaps matching TRBD1 (6 bases). V gave up 5 bases and J gave up 1 base, with 12 bases separating them. In germline, CDR1 is SGHRS, CDR2 YFSETQ. The CDR3 is made up of 14 amino acids.

V gene TRBV2 combines with J gene TRBJ1-1, with TRBD1 as a possible D gene (5 bases). CDR1 SNHLY and CDR2 FYNNEI come from the germline V gene. The CDR3 runs 13 residues. Trimming removed 4 bases at V and 4 bases at J, with 10 bases between. In DNA, the CDR3 is TGTGCCAGCAGTGTTGGCAGGGTCACTGAAGCTTTCTTT. Its translation is CASSVGRVTEAFF.

The genes are TRBV9 and TRBJ2-3; possibly TRBD2 for D (5 bases). The CDR3 consists of 13 residues. The germline CDR1 and CDR2 sequences are SGDLS and YYNGEE. V was cut by 7 bases and J by 3 bases, with 12 bases left in between. CDR3 in DNA: TGTGCCAGCGAGGGCTTGGTAACAGATACGCAGTATTTT. It specifies CASEGLVTDTQYF. The full variable domain, its missing parts supplied by reference TRBV9 and TRBJ2-3, is DSGVTQTPKHLITATGQRVTLRCSPRSGDLSVYWYQQSLDQGLQFLIQYYNGEERAKGNILERFSAQQFPDLHSELNLSSLELGDSALYFCASEGLVTDTQYFGPGTRLTVL.

The chain joins TRBV13 to TRBJ1-4, with D unclear. V was shortened by 5 bases and J by 0 bases, with 13 bases between the two germline ends. Germline values: CDR1 PRHDT, CDR2 FYEKMQ (reference sequence). This CDR3 is built from 16 residues. The CDR3 DNA reads TGTGCCAGCAGCAGTGGAGTGGAGGCAACTAATGAAAAACTGTTTTTT. Its translation: CASSSGVEATNEKLFF.

The chain recombines TRBV4-2 with TRBJ1-2, with TRBD1 identical over 7 bases. Germline CDR1 LGHNA, CDR2 YNFKEQ. This CDR3 has 13 amino acids. V lost 0 bases to trimming and J lost 6 bases; unmatched junction nucleotides: 1. The CDR3 is CASSQEGQDGYTF. The CDR3 DNA reads TGTGCCAGCAGCCAAGAAGGACAGGATGGCTACACCTTC.

The gene calls are TRBV4-3 and TRBJ2-1, with unresolved D. Between the trimmed V and J ends, which lost 0 bases and 6 bases, there was a span of 6 bases. Looked up from germline, CDR1 is LGHNA and CDR2 is YSLEER. The CDR3 is 13 residues long. The CDR3 region is CASSQDRFNEQFF. The CDR3 DNA reads TGCGCCAGCAGCCAAGATAGGTTCAATGAGCAGTTCTTC.

CDR3 amino acids: CASSSWTSGTPNEQFF. The CDR3 region has the DNA TGTGCCAGCAGTTCTTGGACTAGCGGGACCCCCAATGAGCAGTTCTTC. The chain has TRBV12-3 or TRBV12-4 and TRBJ2-1; 12 bases map to TRBD2. J lost 6 bases, V lost 4 bases, and 7 bases had no gene match. CDR3 size: 16 residues.

The CDR3 is CASSPQGNQPQHF. Here the CDR3 DNA reads TGTGCCAGCAGCCCACAGGGCAATCAGCCCCAGCATTTT. The rearrangement joins TRBV12-3 or TRBV12-4 to TRBJ1-5, with D perhaps matching TRBD1 (5 bases). V lost 6 bases and J lost 2, with 8 bases in between. The length of the CDR3 is 13 residues.

The chain is built from TRBV23-1 and TRBJ2-2; D gene ambiguous. TRBV23-1 is an ORF, with its function uncertain. Trimming pared 0 bases from V and 2 bases from J, leaving 10 bases between. The CDR3 spans 16 residues. CDR3 DNA sequence: TGCGCCAGCAGTCAATCGGGCGGAAATAACACCGGGGAGCTGTTTTTT. Its translation: CASSQSGGNNTGELFF.

The rearrangement links TRBV4-1 to TRBJ2-1; D is ambiguous. There are 17 residues in the CDR3. The V end was cut by 3 bases, the J end by 0 bases, with 15 bases between. The germline gives CDR1 MGHRA, CDR2 YSYEKL. Here the CDR3 reads CASSQLLGRSSYNEQFF. The CDR3 DNA sequence: TGCGCCAGCAGCCAGTTACTCGGTCGGAGCTCCTACAATGAGCAGTTCTTC.

The chain combines TRBV14 with TRBJ2-1, with 7 bases that match TRBD2. The germline CDR1 and CDR2 sequences are SGHDN and FVKESK. CDR3 length equals 15 residues. The V segment lost 4 bases and the J segment 0 bases; nucleotides outside the gene matches: 3. In nucleotides, the CDR3 is TGTGCCAGCAGCCTGGGGACTACCTCCTACAATGAGCAGTTCTTC. Translated, it gives CASSLGTTSYNEQFF. The whole variable domain, remainder taken from reference TRBV14 and TRBJ2-1, is EAGVTQFPSHSVIEKGQTVTLRCDPISGHDNLYWYRRVMGKEIKFLLHFVKESKQDESGMPNNRFLAERTGGTYSTLKVQPAELEDSGVYFCASSLGTTSYNEQFFGPGTRLTVL.

The chain has TRBV13 and TRBJ2-7, with 7 positions matching TRBD1. This CDR3 is 13 amino acids long. Trimming cost V 3 bases and J 2 bases; bases outside gene matches: 1. Germline values: CDR1 PRHDT, CDR2 FYEKMQ (reference sequence). CDR3 DNA: TGTGCCAGCAGCTTTGGACAGGCCTACGAGCAGTACTTC. Translating it yields CASSFGQAYEQYF.

The rearrangement joins TRBV9 to TRBJ1-2, with 7 bases aligning to TRBD1. The germline V gene has CDR1 SGDLS and CDR2 YYNGEE. After removal of 8 bases from V and 8 bases from J, the junction contained 21 bases not matched to a gene. The CDR3 runs to 16 residues. CDR3: CASQGTAGRLPEGYTF. Written as DNA, the CDR3 is TGTGCCAGTCAAGGGACAGCGGGACGGCTACCGGAGGGCTACACCTTC.

CDR3 DNA: TGTGCCAGCAGTTTATGGGCCACGGATGAGCAGTTCTTC. Its translation: CASSLWATDEQFF. The chain combines TRBV27 with TRBJ2-1; the D is unclear. Germline V CDR1 and CDR2: MNHEY, SMNVEV (reference sequence). V shed 1 base and J shed 8 bases, with 9 bases lying between them. The length of the CDR3 is 13 residues.

The chain is built from TRBV27 and TRBJ1-2; D is possibly TRBD1 (6 bases). Germline CDR1 MNHEY, CDR2 SMNVEV (reference sequence). Trimming took off 0 bases at V and 6 bases at J, with 11 bases between the two ends. The CDR3 is made up of 14 amino acids. The CDR3 region has the DNA TGTGCCAGCAGTTTATCCCTCAGGGGACATGGCTACACCTTC. Translation gives CASSLSLRGHGYTF.

This chain connects TRBV3-1 to TRBJ2-2, with a weak D call TRBD2 (6 bases). The ends were cut back, 2 bases at V and 7 bases at J, with 11 bases in the middle. The germline V gene encodes CDR1 LGHDT and CDR2 YNNKEL (reference sequence). CDR3 length equals 14 residues. CDR3 protein: CASSQPEGGGELFF. In DNA form, the CDR3 reads TGTGCCAGCAGCCAACCCGAGGGAGGCGGGGAGCTGTTTTTT.

The chain links TRBV13 to TRBJ1-1; the D gene is possibly TRBD1 (5 bases). This CDR3 has 13 amino acids. The V end was cut by 2 bases, the J end by 8 bases, with 12 bases between. CDR1 and CDR2 (germline): PRHDT, FYEKMQ (reference sequence). The CDR3 DNA reads as TGTGCCAGCAGCTTAAACCAGCAGGGCGAAGCTTTCTTT. Translated, it gives CASSLNQQGEAFF. Filled out from reference TRBV13 and TRBJ1-1, the complete variable domain reads AAGVIQSPRHLIKEKRETATLKCYPIPRHDTVYWYQQGPGQDPQFLISFYEKMQSDKGSIPDRFSAQQFSDYHSELNMSSLELGDSALYFCASSLNQQGEAFFGQGTRLTVV.

The V and J genes are TRBV9 and TRBJ2-1; D may be TRBD2 (5 bases). The ends were cut back, 4 bases at V and 3 bases at J, with 17 bases in the middle. Germline lookup yields CDR1 SGDLS and CDR2 YYNGEE. The CDR3 has 16 amino acids. CDR3: CASSRADVVGYNEQFF. CDR3 DNA sequence: TGTGCCAGCAGCAGAGCGGACGTGGTCGGCTACAATGAGCAGTTCTTC.

This chain connects TRBV9 to TRBJ2-7; 8 positions match TRBD1. The germline V gene encodes CDR1 SGDLS and CDR2 YYNGEE. CDR3 length equals 15 residues. The V and J ends lost 3 bases and 0 bases, in that order; junction bases with no gene match: 5. The CDR3, as DNA: TGTGCCAGCAGCGCAGGGGGCGCCTCCTCCTACGAGCAGTACTTC. As protein: CASSAGGASSYEQYF.